The 3 T cell receptor beta chains below all came from one sample that was sequenced in a study of T cell changes during pregnancy in multiple sclerosis. The protocol was immunoSEQ multiplex PCR, while the TCRdb copy is restricted to in-frame clones and leaves out a portion. The top ten hold about 0.78% of the sample, which has 90,000 to 120,000 clones, roughly 90% seen once. The sequencing used peripheral blood, collected in the third trimester of pregnancy. Source of these receptors: a female donor in good health, enrolled as a control in a pregnancy study.

The chain has TRBV7-6 and TRBJ2-1; 7 nucleotides align to TRBD2. V lost 3 bases, J lost 5 bases, and 4 bases stayed unmatched. Germline CDR1 and CDR2: SGHVS and FNYEAQ. The CDR3 is 14 amino acids. CDR3 nucleotides: TGTGCCAGCAGCTTGGCTAGCGGAAACAATGAGCAGTTCTTC. This codes for CASSLASGNNEQFF.

The chain recombines TRBV28 with TRBJ2-7; TRBD1 aligns across 7 bases. With 4 bases clipped from V and 2 bases from J, the junction kept 5 bases outside the gene matches. CDR3 length: 14 amino acids. In germline, CDR1 is MDHEN, CDR2 SYDVKM. The CDR3, as DNA: TGTGCCAGCAGTTCCGACAGGGAAACCTACGAGCAGTACTTC. This sequence encodes CASSSDRETYEQYF.

The rearrangement joins TRBV6-1 to TRBJ2-1; no definite D call. Between the trimmed V and J ends, which lost 7 bases and 3 bases, there was a span of 4 bases. The germline gives CDR1 MNHNS, CDR2 SASEGT. This CDR3 contains 11 residues. The CDR3 DNA reads TGTGCCAGCACTCTCTACAATGAGCAGTTCTTC. Translated, it gives CASTLYNEQFF.